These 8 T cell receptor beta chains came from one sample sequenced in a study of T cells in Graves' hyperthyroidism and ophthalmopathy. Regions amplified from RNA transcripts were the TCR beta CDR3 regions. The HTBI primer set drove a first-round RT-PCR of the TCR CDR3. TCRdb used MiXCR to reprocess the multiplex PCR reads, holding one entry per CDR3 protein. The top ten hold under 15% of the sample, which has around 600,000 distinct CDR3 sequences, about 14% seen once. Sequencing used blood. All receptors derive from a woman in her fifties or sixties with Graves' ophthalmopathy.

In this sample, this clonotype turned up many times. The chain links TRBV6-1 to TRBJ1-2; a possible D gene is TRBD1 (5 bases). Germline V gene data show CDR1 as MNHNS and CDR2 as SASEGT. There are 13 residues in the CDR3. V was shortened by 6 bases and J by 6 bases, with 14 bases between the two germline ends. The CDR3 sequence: CASRRLSGHGYTF. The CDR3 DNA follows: TGTGCCAGCAGACGCCTCTCAGGGCATGGCTACACCTTC.

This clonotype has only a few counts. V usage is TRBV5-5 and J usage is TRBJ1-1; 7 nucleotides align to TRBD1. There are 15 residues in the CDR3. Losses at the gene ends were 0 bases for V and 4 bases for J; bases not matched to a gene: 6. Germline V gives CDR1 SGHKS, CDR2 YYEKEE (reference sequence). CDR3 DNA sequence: TGTGCCAGCAGCTTGGGGGTGACAGGGTTCACTGAAGCTTTCTTT. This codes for CASSLGVTGFTEAFF.

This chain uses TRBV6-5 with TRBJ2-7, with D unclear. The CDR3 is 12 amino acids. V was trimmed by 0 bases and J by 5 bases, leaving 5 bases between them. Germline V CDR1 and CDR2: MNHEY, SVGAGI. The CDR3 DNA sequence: TGTGCCAGCAGTTACTCTTCCGACGAGCAGTACTTC. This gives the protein CASSYSSDEQYF.

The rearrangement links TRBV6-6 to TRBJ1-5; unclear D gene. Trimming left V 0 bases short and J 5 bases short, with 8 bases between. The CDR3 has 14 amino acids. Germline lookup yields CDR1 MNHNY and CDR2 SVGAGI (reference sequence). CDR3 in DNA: TGTGCCAGCAGTTACTCTCGTCGGGATCAGCCCCAGCATTTT. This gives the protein CASSYSRRDQPQHF.

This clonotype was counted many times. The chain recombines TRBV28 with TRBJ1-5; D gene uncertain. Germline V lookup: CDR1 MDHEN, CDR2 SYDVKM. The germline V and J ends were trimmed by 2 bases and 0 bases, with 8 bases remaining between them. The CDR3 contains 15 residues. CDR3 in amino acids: CASSLGPVSNQPQHF. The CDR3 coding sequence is TGTGCCAGCAGTTTAGGCCCCGTTAGCAATCAGCCCCAGCATTTT.

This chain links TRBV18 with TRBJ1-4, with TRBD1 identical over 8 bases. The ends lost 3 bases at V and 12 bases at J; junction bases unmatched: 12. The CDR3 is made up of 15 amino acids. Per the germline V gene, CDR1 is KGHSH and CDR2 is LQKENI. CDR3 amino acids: CASSPRTGSNEQLFF. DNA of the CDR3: TGTGCCAGCTCACCGAGGACAGGGTCTAATGAGCAACTGTTTTTT.

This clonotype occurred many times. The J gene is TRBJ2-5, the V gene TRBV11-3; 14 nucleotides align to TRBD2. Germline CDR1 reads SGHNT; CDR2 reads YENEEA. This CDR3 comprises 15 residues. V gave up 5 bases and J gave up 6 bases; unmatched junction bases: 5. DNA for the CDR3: TGTGCCAGCAGCCCGGGACTAGCGGGAGCCCAGACCCAGTACTTC. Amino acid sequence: CASSPGLAGAQTQYF.

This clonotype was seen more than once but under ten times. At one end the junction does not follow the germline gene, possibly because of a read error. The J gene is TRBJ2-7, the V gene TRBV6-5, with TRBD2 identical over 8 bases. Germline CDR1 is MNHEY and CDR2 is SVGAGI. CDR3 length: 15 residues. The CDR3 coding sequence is TGTGCCTGCAGCTATAGCGGGATCTCTTCCTACGAGCAGTACTTC. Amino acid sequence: CACSYSGISSYEQYF.